This passage covers 15 T cell receptor beta chains from one sample sequenced in a study of blood T cell repertoires in COVID-19. Repertoires were generated with immunoSEQ multiplex PCR, while TCRdb's copy carries only in-frame clones and drops some. The sample lists tens of thousands of clones; about 87% were seen once. What was sequenced was peripheral blood. These receptors came from a human donor in a cohort sampled during active COVID-19.

The genes are TRBV7-6 and TRBJ2-5, with TRBD2 matching over 11 bases. CDR3 size: 17 residues. The junction had 6 bases not matched to a gene; V was cut back by 3 bases and J by 0 bases. Per the germline V gene, CDR1 is SGHVS and CDR2 is FNYEAQ. The chain's CDR3 is CASSFSTSGRYQETQYF. The CDR3 DNA is TGTGCCAGCAGCTTTTCTACTAGCGGGAGATACCAAGAGACCCAGTACTTC.

This clone was detected a few times. This chain links TRBV10-2 with TRBJ2-5; D may be TRBD2 (6 bases). Trimming pared 9 bases from V and 2 bases from J, leaving 16 bases between. The CDR3 has 14 amino acids. Germline CDR1 reads WSHSY; CDR2 reads SAAADI. As DNA, the CDR3 is TGCGCCAGTGGCTCGCGGGGAGTTCAAGAGACCCAGTACTTC. Amino acids: CASGSRGVQETQYF.

This clone was recorded a few times. The chain uses TRBV27 and TRBJ1-5; maybe TRBD1 (5 bases). The CDR3 runs 14 residues. With 4 bases removed from V and 2 bases from J, the gap between germline ends came to 9 bases. Germline V gives CDR1 MNHEY, CDR2 SMNVEV (reference sequence). The CDR3 DNA reads as TGTGCCAGCAGTTCCCAGGGTGGCAATCAGCCCCAGCATTTT. Translation gives CASSSQGGNQPQHF.

This sequence joins TRBV2 and TRBJ1-4; D is undetermined. V lost 6 bases, J lost 0 bases, and 14 bases lay in between. CDR1 and CDR2 from the germline V gene are SNHLY and FYNNEI. The CDR3 has 16 residues. For the CDR3, the DNA is TGTGCCAGCAGCCCCCAGGCTTTAGCAACTAATGAAAAACTGTTTTTT. It is translated as CASSPQALATNEKLFF.

The chain combines TRBV3-1 (or the pseudogene TRBV3-2) with TRBJ2-5; 10 bases agree with TRBD2. Germline CDR1 reads LGHDT; CDR2 reads YNNKEL (reference sequence). V trimming: 4 bases; J trimming: 4 bases; junction bases outside the gene matches: 9. The CDR3 extends over 16 amino acids. The CDR3 nucleotides are TGTGCCAGCAGCCCCGGGGGAGCGGGGGGGGCAGAGACCCAGTACTTC. Translation: CASSPGGAGGAETQYF.

The chain has TRBV10-3 and TRBJ1-1, with 9 bases matching TRBD1. The germline CDR1 and CDR2 sequences are ENHRY and SYGVKD. This CDR3 comprises 17 residues. V gave up 5 bases and J gave up 6 bases; unmatched junction bases: 16. The CDR3 loop reads CAISIKGPTGGLSEAFF. The CDR3 DNA reads as TGTGCCATCAGTATTAAGGGTCCGACAGGGGGGTTGTCTGAAGCTTTCTTT.

The CDR3: CASGLTGSSYEQYF. CDR3 bases: TGTGCTAGTGGTTTAACCGGTAGCTCCTACGAGCAGTACTTC. The rearrangement uses TRBV12-5 and TRBJ2-7; no clear D gene. V was cut by 3 bases and J by 0 bases, with 9 bases left in between. The CDR3 runs to 14 residues. The germline gives CDR1 LGHNT, CDR2 FRNRAP.

The chain links TRBV7-9 to TRBJ2-3; 9 nucleotides match TRBD2. Germline CDR1 SEHNR, CDR2 FQNEAQ (reference sequence). Unmatched junction bases numbered 4, after V lost 2 bases and J lost 4 bases. This CDR3 has 15 amino acids. The CDR3 bases are TGTGCCAGCAGCTTAACCGCGGGAGGGCCAGATACGCAGTATTTT. This sequence encodes CASSLTAGGPDTQYF.

The V and J genes are TRBV5-1 and TRBJ1-1; 9 bases fit TRBD1. Germline CDR1 SGHRS, CDR2 YFSETQ. The ends lost 3 bases at V and 6 bases at J; junction bases unmatched: 6. The CDR3 runs to 14 residues. In nucleotides, the CDR3 is TGCGCCAGCAGCTACTCACAGGGGGCTTCTGAAGCTTTCTTT. Translation gives CASSYSQGASEAFF.

This clone turned up a few times. The gene calls are TRBV4-1 and TRBJ2-3, with TRBD2 identical over 7 bases. Germline assignment: CDR1 MGHRA and CDR2 YSYEKL. With V trimmed by 0 bases and J by 1 base, 4 bases remained unmatched. The CDR3 spans 16 residues. CDR3 bases: TGCGCCAGCAGCCAAGAGGGGGGGAAGGGCACAGATACGCAGTATTTT. Residues: CASSQEGGKGTDTQYF.

The chain carries TRBV19 and TRBJ2-7; D is possibly TRBD2 (6 bases). Per the germline V gene, CDR1 is LNHDA and CDR2 is SQIVND (reference sequence). Trimming stripped 3 bases from V and 0 bases from J, with 9 bases between. This CDR3 has 14 residues. CDR3 in amino acids: CASSIGSLSYEQYF. In DNA, the CDR3 is TGTGCCAGTAGTATCGGGAGCCTCTCCTACGAGCAGTACTTC. Full variable domain (missing parts from reference TRBV19 and TRBJ2-7): DGGITQSPKYLFRKEGQNVTLSCEQNLNHDAMYWYRQDPGQGLRLIYYSQIVNDFQKGDIAEGYSVSREKKESFPLTVTSAQKNPTAFYLCASSIGSLSYEQYFGPGTRLTVT.

The rearrangement links TRBV12-2 to TRBJ2-3; the table's D call, TRBD2, was not checked against the DNA. TRBV12-2 is assigned pseudogene status. This CDR3 comprises 17 residues. The CDR3 spells CASRRTSGDTSTDTQYF. For the CDR3, the DNA is TGTGCAAGTCGCCGTACTAGCGGAGATACTAGCACAGATACGCAGTATTTT.

The chain employs TRBV7-3 and TRBJ2-2, with 12 bases identical to TRBD1. Trimming took 1 base from V and 3 from J; bases not matched to a gene: 3. The CDR3 length is 17 residues. Germline V gene sequence: CDR1 SGHTA, CDR2 FQGTGA. The CDR3, as DNA: TGTGCCAGCAGCTTAAAAGGGACAGGGGGCTACACCGGGGAGCTGTTTTTT. It codes for CASSLKGTGGYTGELFF. The variable domain in full, with the rest retrieved from reference TRBV7-3 and TRBJ2-2, is GAGVSQTPSNKVTEKGKYVELRCDPISGHTALYWYRQSLGQGPEFLIYFQGTGAADDSGLPNDRFFAVRPEGSVSTLKIQRTERGDSAVYLCASSLKGTGGYTGELFFGEGSRLTVL.

V gene TRBV7-2 combines with J gene TRBJ2-3; perhaps TRBD1 as D (6 bases). Trimming took 5 bases from V and 10 from J, leaving 25 bases between them. Germline V gives CDR1 SGHTA, CDR2 FQGNSA. This CDR3 contains 16 residues. The CDR3 is CASSISGGGPRVAQYF. The DNA for the CDR3 is TGTGCCAGCAGCATCTCTGGGGGCGGCCCCAGGGTTGCGCAGTATTTT.

This clone appeared a few times. The chain recombines TRBV3-1 (or the pseudogene TRBV3-2) with TRBJ2-3; 9 bases are a match to TRBD2. CDR1 is LGHDT, CDR2 YNNKEL, per germline (reference sequence). The CDR3 totals 17 residues. J was trimmed by 1 base and V by 4 bases; bases with no gene match: 9. This CDR3 is CASSPSASSGGTDTQYF. The CDR3 bases are TGTGCCAGCAGCCCATCCGCCTCTAGCGGGGGCACAGATACGCAGTATTTT.